The text below deals with one T cell receptor beta chain. The sample originates from a study of blood T cells in healthy people across ages. Turning to the study itself: Every two T cells gave about one barcoded beta molecule via template switching.

For the second PCR, which ran for about 7 to 11 cycles, a sample-barcoded 5' primer and a J-beta primer mix were used. From the 5' RACE reads, TCRdb called clonotypes with MiXCR, one entry per CDR3 protein. In the table there are around 1,800,000 distinct CDR3 sequences, about two fifths of which are singletons. This receptor was obtained from a human donor in good health. Sequencing was done on a sample of blood.

The CDR3 reads CASSYPGGRYEQYF. For the CDR3, the DNA is TGTGCCAGCAGTTACCCGGGGGGCCGCTACGAGCAGTACTTC. The chain employs TRBV6-8 and TRBJ2-7, with D perhaps TRBD2 (7 bases). Germline CDR1 MNHGY, CDR2 SAAAGT. This CDR3 comprises 14 residues. Trimming pared 2 bases from V and 3 bases from J, leaving 11 bases between.